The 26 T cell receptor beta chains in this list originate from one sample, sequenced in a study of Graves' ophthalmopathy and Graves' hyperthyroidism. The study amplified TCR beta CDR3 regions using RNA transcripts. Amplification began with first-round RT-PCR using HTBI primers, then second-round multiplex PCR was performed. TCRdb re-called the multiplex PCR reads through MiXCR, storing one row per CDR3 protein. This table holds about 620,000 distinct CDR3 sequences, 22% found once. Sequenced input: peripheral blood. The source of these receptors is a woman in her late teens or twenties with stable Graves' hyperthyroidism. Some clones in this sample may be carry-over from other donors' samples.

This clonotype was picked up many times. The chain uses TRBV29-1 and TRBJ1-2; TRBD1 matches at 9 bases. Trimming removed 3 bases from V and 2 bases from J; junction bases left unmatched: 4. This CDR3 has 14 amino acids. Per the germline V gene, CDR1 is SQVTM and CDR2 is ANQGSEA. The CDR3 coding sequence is TGCAGCGTTGAGGATGGACAGGGGAACTATGGCTACACCTTC. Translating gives CSVEDGQGNYGYTF.

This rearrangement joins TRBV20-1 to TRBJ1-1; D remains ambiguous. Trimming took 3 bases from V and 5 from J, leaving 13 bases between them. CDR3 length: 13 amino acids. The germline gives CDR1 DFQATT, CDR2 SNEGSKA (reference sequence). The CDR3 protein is CSASRTSETEAFF. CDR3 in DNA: TGCAGTGCTAGCCGGACCTCGGAAACTGAAGCTTTCTTT.

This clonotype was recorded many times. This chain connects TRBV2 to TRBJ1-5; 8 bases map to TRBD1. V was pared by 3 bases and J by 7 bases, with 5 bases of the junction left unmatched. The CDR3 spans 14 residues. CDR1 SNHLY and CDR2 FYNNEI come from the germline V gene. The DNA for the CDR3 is TGTGCCAGCAGTGATGGCCAGGGGGCCCAGCCCCAGCATTTT. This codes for CASSDGQGAQPQHF.

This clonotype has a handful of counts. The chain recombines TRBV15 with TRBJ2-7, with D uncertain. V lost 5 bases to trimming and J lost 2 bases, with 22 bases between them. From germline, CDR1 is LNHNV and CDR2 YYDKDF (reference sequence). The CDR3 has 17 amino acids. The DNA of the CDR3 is TGTGCCACCAGCTCCCCCTCCAACTCGATTCACACCTACGAGCAGTACTTC. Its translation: CATSSPSNSIHTYEQYF. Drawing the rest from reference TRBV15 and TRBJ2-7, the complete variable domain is DAMVIQNPRYQVTQFGKPVTLSCSQTLNHNVMYWYQQKSSQAPKLLFHYYDKDFNNEADTPDNFQSRRPNTSFCFLDIRSPGLGDTAMYLCATSSPSNSIHTYEQYFGPGTRLTVT.

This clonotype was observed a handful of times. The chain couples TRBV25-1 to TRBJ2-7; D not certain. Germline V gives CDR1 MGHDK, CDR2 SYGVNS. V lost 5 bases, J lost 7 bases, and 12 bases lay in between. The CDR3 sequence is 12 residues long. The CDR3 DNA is TGTGCCAGCAGTCACGCTACGGTAGAGCAGTACTTC. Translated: CASSHATVEQYF.

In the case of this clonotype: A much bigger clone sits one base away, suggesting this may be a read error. Here the CDR3 reads CASSERQKNTEACF. CDR3 nucleotides: TGTGCCAGCAGCGAACGACAGAAGAACACTGAAGCTTGCTTT. The chain is built from TRBV9 and TRBJ1-1; a possible D gene is TRBD1 (5 bases). Germline values: CDR1 SGDLS, CDR2 YYNGEE. The CDR3 runs to 14 residues.

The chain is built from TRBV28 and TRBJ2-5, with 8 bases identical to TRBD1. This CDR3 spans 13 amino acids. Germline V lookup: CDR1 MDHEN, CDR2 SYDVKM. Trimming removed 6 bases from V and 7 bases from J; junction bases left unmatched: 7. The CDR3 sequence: CASRTDREVTQYF. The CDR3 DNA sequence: TGTGCCAGCAGAACGGACAGGGAGGTGACCCAGTACTTC.

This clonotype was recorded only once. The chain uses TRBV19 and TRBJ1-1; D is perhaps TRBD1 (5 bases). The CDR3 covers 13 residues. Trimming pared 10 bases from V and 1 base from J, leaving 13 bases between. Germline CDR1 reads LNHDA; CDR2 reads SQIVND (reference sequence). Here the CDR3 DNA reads TGTGCCACGAATCCGGGACGGAACACTGAAGCTTTCTTT. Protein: CATNPGRNTEAFF.

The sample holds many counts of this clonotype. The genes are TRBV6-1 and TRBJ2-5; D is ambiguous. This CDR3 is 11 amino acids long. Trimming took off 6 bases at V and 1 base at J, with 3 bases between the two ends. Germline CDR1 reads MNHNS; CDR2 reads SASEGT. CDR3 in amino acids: CASRFQETQYF. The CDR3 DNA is TGTGCCAGCAGATTCCAAGAGACCCAGTACTTC.

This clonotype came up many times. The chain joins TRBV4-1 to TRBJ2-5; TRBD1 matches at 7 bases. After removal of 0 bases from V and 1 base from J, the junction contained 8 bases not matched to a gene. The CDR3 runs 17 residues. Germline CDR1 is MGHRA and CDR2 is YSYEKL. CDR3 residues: CASSQDPPRGFQETQYF. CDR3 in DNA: TGCGCCAGCAGCCAAGATCCCCCCAGGGGGTTCCAAGAGACCCAGTACTTC.

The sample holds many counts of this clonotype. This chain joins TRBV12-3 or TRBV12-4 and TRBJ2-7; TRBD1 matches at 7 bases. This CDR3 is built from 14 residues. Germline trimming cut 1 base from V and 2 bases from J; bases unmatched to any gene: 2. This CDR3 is CASSLVGQTYEQYF. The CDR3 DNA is TGTGCCAGCAGTTTAGTGGGACAGACCTACGAGCAGTACTTC.

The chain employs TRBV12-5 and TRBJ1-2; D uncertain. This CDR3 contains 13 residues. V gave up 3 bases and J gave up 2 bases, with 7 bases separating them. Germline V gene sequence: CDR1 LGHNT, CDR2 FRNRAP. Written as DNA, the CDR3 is TGTGCTAGTGGTTTCCGCCTGAACTATGGCTACACCTTC. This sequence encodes CASGFRLNYGYTF.

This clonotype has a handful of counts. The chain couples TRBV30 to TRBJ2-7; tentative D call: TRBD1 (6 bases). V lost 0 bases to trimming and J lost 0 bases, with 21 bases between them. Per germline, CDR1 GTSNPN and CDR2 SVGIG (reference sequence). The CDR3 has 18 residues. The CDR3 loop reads CAWSVYPLGTYSSYEQYF. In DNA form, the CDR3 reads TGTGCCTGGAGTGTATACCCACTCGGGACATATAGCTCCTACGAGCAGTACTTC.

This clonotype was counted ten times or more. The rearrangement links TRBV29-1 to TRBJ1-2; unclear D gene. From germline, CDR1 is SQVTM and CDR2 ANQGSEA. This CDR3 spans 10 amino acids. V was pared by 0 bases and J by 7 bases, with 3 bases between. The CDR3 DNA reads TGCAGCGTTGAAGATCGTGGCTACACCTTC. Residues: CSVEDRGYTF.

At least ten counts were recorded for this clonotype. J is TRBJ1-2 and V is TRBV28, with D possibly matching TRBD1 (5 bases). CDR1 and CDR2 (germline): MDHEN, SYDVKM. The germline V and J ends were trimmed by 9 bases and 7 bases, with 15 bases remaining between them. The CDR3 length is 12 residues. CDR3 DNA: TGTGCCAGTAACCGGGGGAGCTCTGGCTACACCTTC. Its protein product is CASNRGSSGYTF.

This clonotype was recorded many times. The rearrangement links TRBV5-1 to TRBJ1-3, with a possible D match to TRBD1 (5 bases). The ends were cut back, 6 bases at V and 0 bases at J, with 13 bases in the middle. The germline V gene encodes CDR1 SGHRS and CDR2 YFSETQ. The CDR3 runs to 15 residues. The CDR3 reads CASKEDTVSGNTIYF. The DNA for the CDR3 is TGCGCCAGCAAAGAGGACACCGTCTCTGGAAACACCATATATTTT. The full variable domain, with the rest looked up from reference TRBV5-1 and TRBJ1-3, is KAGVTQTPRYLIKTRGQQVTLSCSPISGHRSVSWYQQTPGQGLQFLFEYFSETQRNKGNFPGRFSGRQFSNSRSEMNVSTLELGDSALYLCASKEDTVSGNTIYFGEGSWLTVV.

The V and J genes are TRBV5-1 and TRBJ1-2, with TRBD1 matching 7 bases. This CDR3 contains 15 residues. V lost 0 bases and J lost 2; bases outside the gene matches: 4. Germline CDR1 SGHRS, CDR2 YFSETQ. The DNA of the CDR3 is TGCGCCAGCAGCTTGGGGGACAGCAGAAACTATGGCTACACCTTC. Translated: CASSLGDSRNYGYTF.

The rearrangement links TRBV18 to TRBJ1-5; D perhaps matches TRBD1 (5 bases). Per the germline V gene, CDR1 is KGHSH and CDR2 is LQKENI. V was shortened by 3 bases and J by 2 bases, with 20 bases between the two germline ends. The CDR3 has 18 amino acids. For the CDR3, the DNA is TGTGCCAGCTCACCGAGTGACAGCCTGGGCCCTGGCAATCAGCCCCAGCATTTT. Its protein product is CASSPSDSLGPGNQPQHF.

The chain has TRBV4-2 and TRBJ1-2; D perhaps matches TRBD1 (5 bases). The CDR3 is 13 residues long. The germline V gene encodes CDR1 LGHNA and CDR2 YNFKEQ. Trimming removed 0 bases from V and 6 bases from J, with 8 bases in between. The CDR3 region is CASSQEDRNGYTF. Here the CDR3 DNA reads TGTGCCAGCAGCCAAGAAGACAGAAATGGCTACACCTTC.

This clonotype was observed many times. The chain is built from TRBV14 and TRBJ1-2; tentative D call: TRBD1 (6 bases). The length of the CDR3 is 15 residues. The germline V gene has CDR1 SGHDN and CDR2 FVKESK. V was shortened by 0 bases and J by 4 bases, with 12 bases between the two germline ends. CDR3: CASSQELGARYGYTF. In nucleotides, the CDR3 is TGTGCCAGCAGCCAAGAATTGGGGGCGCGCTATGGCTACACCTTC.

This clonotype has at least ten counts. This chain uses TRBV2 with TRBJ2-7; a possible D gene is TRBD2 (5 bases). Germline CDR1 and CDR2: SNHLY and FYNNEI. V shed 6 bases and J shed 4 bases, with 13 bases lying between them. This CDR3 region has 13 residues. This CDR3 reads CASRRLEGYEQYF. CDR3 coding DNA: TGTGCCAGCAGGAGGTTAGAGGGTTACGAGCAGTACTTC.

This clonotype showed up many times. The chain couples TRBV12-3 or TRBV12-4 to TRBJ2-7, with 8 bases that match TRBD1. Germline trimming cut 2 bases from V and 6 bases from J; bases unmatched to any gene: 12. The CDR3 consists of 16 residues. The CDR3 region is CASSLRGSGQGGEQYF. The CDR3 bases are TGTGCCAGCAGTTTAAGGGGTTCTGGACAGGGCGGCGAGCAGTACTTC.

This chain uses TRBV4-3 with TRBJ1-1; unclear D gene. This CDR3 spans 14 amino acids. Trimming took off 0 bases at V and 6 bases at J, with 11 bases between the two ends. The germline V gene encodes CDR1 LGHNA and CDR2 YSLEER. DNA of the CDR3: TGCGCCAGCAGCCAAGATCCGAGGAGCCCTGAAGCTTTCTTT. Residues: CASSQDPRSPEAFF.

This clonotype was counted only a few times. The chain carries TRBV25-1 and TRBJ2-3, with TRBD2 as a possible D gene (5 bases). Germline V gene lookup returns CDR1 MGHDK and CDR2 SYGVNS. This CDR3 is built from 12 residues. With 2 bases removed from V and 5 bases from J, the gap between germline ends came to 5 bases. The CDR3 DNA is TGTGCCAGCAGTGAAGCGGGAGATACGCAGTATTTT. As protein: CASSEAGDTQYF.

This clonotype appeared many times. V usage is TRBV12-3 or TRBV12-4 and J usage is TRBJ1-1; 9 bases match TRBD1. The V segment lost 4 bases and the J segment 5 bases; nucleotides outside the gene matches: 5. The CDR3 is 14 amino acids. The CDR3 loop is CASSSDRGETEAFF. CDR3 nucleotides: TGTGCCAGCAGTTCGGACAGGGGAGAGACTGAAGCTTTCTTT.

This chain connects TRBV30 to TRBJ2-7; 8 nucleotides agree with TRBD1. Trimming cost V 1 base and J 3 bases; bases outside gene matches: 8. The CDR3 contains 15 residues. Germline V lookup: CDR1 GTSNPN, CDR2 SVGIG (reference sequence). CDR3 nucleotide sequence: TGTGCCTGGAGTGGAGACAGGGGCGCTAGCTACGAGCAGTACTTC. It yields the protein CAWSGDRGASYEQYF.